These 22 T cell receptor beta chains were all obtained from the same sample, sequenced in a study of cytomegalovirus exposure and HLA in healthy donors. Both 60 Vbeta primers and 13 Jbeta primers went into the PCR. The table came from immunoSEQ multiplex PCR; TCRdb's copy has only in-frame clones and leaves some out. Of approximately 200,000 clones in the sample, roughly 85% were seen once. Sequenced sample: PBMCs. The receptors were sampled from a woman aged 25 to 39 in good health and CMV-seropositive.

The sample holds a few counts of this clone. The V and J genes are TRBV6-5 and TRBJ1-2; 8 bases fit TRBD1. This CDR3 is 14 amino acids long. After removal of 5 bases from V and 3 bases from J, the junction contained 5 bases not matched to a gene. Germline CDR1 MNHEY, CDR2 SVGAGI. DNA of the CDR3: TGTGCCAGCAGTAAGACAGGGGTGGACTATGGCTACACCTTC. Amino acid sequence: CASSKTGVDYGYTF.

The chain is built from TRBV4-1 and TRBJ1-5; no definite D call. V lost 1 base to trimming and J lost 6 bases, with 16 bases between them. The germline V gene has CDR1 MGHRA and CDR2 YSYEKL. CDR3 length: 16 residues. The CDR3 coding sequence is TGCGCCAGCAGCCAAGGACGGGCCCGGCGGGCTCAGCCCCAGCATTTT. Its protein is CASSQGRARRAQPQHF.

V is TRBV5-4 and J is TRBJ2-1; TRBD2 is a possible D gene (5 bases). This CDR3 is 14 amino acids long. The V end was cut by 1 base, the J end by 2 bases, with 7 bases between. Germline V gene lookup returns CDR1 SGHNT and CDR2 YYREEE (reference sequence). The CDR3 spells CASSLTSTYNEQFF. CDR3 nucleotide sequence: TGTGCCAGCAGCTTGACTAGTACCTACAATGAGCAGTTCTTC.

The V call is TRBV7-2, the J call TRBJ1-2; TRBD1 might be the D (5 bases). Trimming cost V 5 bases and J 8 bases, with 18 bases left between them. Germline V gene lookup returns CDR1 SGHTA and CDR2 FQGNSA. CDR3 length equals 14 residues. The CDR3 bases are TGTGCCAGCAGCCCCTATGGGGCGGGGCGCGGCTACACCTTC. The encoded protein is CASSPYGAGRGYTF. The variable domain in full, with the rest retrieved from reference TRBV7-2 and TRBJ1-2, is GAGVSQSPSNKVTEKGKDVELRCDPISGHTALYWYRQSLGQGLEFLIYFQGNSAPDKSGLPSDRFSAERTGGSVSTLTIQRTQQEDSAVYLCASSPYGAGRGYTFGSGTRLTVV.

The chain carries TRBV5-6 and TRBJ2-5; 11 bases fit TRBD2. Germline CDR1 reads SGHDT; CDR2 reads YYEEEE. The trim removed 0 bases at V and 5 bases at J, leaving 3 bases unmatched. The CDR3 has 15 amino acids. The chain's CDR3 is CASSLALAGVETQYF. CDR3 nucleotide sequence: TGTGCCAGCAGCTTGGCACTAGCGGGAGTGGAGACCCAGTACTTC.

This chain connects TRBV7-9 to TRBJ1-4; no definite D call. Germline assignment: CDR1 SEHNR and CDR2 FQNEAQ (reference sequence). The germline V and J ends were trimmed by 8 bases and 6 bases, with 13 bases remaining between them. The CDR3 covers 13 residues. The CDR3 reads CASGRARDEKLFF. In nucleotides, the CDR3 is TGTGCCAGCGGGAGGGCCCGGGATGAAAAACTGTTTTTT.

This CDR3 is CASSRGQGSLLSGNTIYF. CDR3 DNA: TGTGCCAGCAGCCGAGGACAGGGATCGCTCCTATCTGGAAACACCATATATTTT. This chain joins TRBV4-2 and TRBJ1-3; 8 nucleotides agree with TRBD1. This CDR3 comprises 18 residues. Germline V lookup: CDR1 LGHNA, CDR2 YNFKEQ. Unmatched junction bases numbered 12, after V lost 4 bases and J lost 1 base.

The J gene is TRBJ1-5, the V gene TRBV9; 7 bases agree with TRBD1. V trimming: 0 bases; J trimming: 3 bases; junction bases outside the gene matches: 9. CDR1 and CDR2 (germline): SGDLS, YYNGEE. This CDR3 has 17 residues. The CDR3 DNA reads as TGTGCCAGCAGCGTAGGATGGAGGACAGGTCCCAATCAGCCCCAGCATTTT. Encoded protein: CASSVGWRTGPNQPQHF.

The V gene is TRBV13, the J gene TRBJ2-7; 11 bases are shared with TRBD1. CDR3 length: 14 amino acids. V was clipped by 10 bases and J by 2 bases; unmatched bases: 7. CDR1 is PRHDT and CDR2 is FYEKMQ in the germline V gene (reference sequence). As DNA, the CDR3 is TGTGCCACCCGGAGGACAGGGGGCACCTACGAGCAGTACTTC. Protein product: CATRRTGGTYEQYF.

The genes are TRBV6-4 and TRBJ1-2, with D perhaps TRBD1 (6 bases). This CDR3 region has 16 residues. Looked up from germline, CDR1 is MRHNA and CDR2 is SNTAGT. Trimming removed 0 bases from V and 4 bases from J, with 15 bases in between. The CDR3: CASSDSGGAVGYGYTF. For the CDR3, the DNA is TGTGCCAGCAGTGACTCGGGGGGGGCAGTGGGCTATGGCTACACCTTC.

V usage is TRBV4-3 and J usage is TRBJ2-7; 11 bases are shared with TRBD2. Germline V CDR1 and CDR2: LGHNA, YSLEER. The CDR3 loop spans 17 amino acids. The junction had 7 bases not matched to a gene; V was cut back by 0 bases and J by 3 bases. In nucleotides, the CDR3 is TGCGCCAGCAGCCAAGATCGGGGGCTAGCGGGGGGCTACGAGCAGTACTTC. Translated, it gives CASSQDRGLAGGYEQYF.

The chain employs TRBV11-2 and TRBJ2-3; no clear D. Germline values: CDR1 SGHAT, CDR2 FQNNGV. The V end lost 0 bases, the J end lost 2 bases, and 9 bases lay between the germline ends. CDR3 length: 15 residues. The CDR3 DNA follows: TGTGCCAGCAGCTTAGATGGTACAGACACAGATACGCAGTATTTT. Encoded protein: CASSLDGTDTDTQYF.

This clone was seen just once. The chain has TRBV6-5 and TRBJ2-3; maybe TRBD2 (6 bases). Trimming took off 5 bases at V and 10 bases at J, with 13 bases between the two ends. CDR3 length: 12 amino acids. The germline V gene encodes CDR1 MNHEY and CDR2 SVGAGI. CDR3 nucleotides: TGTGCCAGCAGTACGGGGGTCCAGGCGCAGTATTTT. Translated, it gives CASSTGVQAQYF.

The chain recombines TRBV27 with TRBJ2-5, with TRBD2 matching over 11 bases. V lost 4 bases, J lost 5 bases, and 9 bases stayed unmatched. The CDR3 length is 16 residues. Germline CDR1 reads MNHEY; CDR2 reads SMNVEV (reference sequence). CDR3 residues: CASSSELAGAPETQYF. CDR3 DNA: TGTGCCAGCAGTTCCGAACTAGCGGGAGCCCCCGAGACCCAGTACTTC.

The J gene is TRBJ1-1, the V gene TRBV6-5, with 8 bases lining up with TRBD1. The ends lost 5 bases at V and 5 bases at J; junction bases unmatched: 10. CDR1 is MNHEY and CDR2 is SVGAGI in the germline V gene. This CDR3 is 15 amino acids long. The chain's CDR3 is CASSTGQGRTTEAFF. Here the CDR3 DNA reads TGTGCCAGCAGTACCGGACAGGGAAGAACGACTGAAGCTTTCTTT.

The chain is built from TRBV9 and TRBJ2-7; the match to TRBD1 covers 10 bases. V trimming: 4 bases; J trimming: 6 bases; junction bases outside the gene matches: 13. Germline CDR1 reads SGDLS; CDR2 reads YYNGEE. The CDR3 loop spans 16 amino acids. CDR3: CASSPPWGTGVSEQYF. CDR3 in DNA: TGTGCCAGCAGCCCCCCCTGGGGGACAGGGGTGAGCGAGCAGTACTTC.

The CDR3 DNA reads TGTGCCAGTAGGACTTGGACACAGCATGAAGCTTTCTTT. Its translation is CASRTWTQHEAFF. The chain links TRBV19 to TRBJ1-1; a possible D gene is TRBD1 (5 bases). The CDR3 runs to 13 residues. Trimming cost V 6 bases and J 7 bases, with 15 bases left between them. Germline V gene sequence: CDR1 LNHDA, CDR2 SQIVND (reference sequence).

The CDR3 here is CASSVAPQAIHQETQYF. DNA for the CDR3: TGTGCCAGCAGCGTAGCCCCACAAGCGATCCACCAAGAGACCCAGTACTTC. V gene TRBV9 combines with J gene TRBJ2-5; D ambiguous. Trimming took 0 bases from V and 0 from J, leaving 15 bases between them. Germline-derived CDR1 and CDR2 are SGDLS and YYNGEE. The CDR3 runs 17 residues.

V gene TRBV10-1 combines with J gene TRBJ1-3, with a tentative D call TRBD1 (5 bases). The germline CDR1 and CDR2 sequences are WNHNN and SYGVQD (reference sequence). This CDR3 has 10 residues. The V end was cut by 9 bases, the J end by 12 bases, with 12 bases between. CDR3 loop: CASKGTNIYF. In DNA, the CDR3 is TGCGCCAGTAAAGGGACTAACATATATTTT.

The chain joins TRBV7-6 to TRBJ1-1; D is ambiguous. The V end was cut by 1 base, the J end by 1 base, with 4 bases between. CDR1 and CDR2 (germline): SGHVS, FNYEAQ. CDR3 length equals 13 residues. The CDR3 DNA reads as TGTGCCAGCAGCTTAGATAGGAACACTGAAGCTTTCTTT. Its translation: CASSLDRNTEAFF.

The CDR3, as DNA: TGTGCCACGTCCCGGGACAGGGGTTGGGCCAACGTCCTGACTTTC. Translating gives CATSRDRGWANVLTF. V usage is TRBV7-2 and J usage is TRBJ2-6; 10 nucleotides align to TRBD1. CDR1 is SGHTA and CDR2 is FQGNSA in the germline V gene. Trimming at V came to 10 bases and at J to 5 bases, leaving 8 bases not matched to a gene. This CDR3 region has 15 residues.

The genes are TRBV13 and TRBJ2-7; 8 positions match TRBD1. Germline V gene lookup returns CDR1 PRHDT and CDR2 FYEKMQ (reference sequence). V gave up 5 bases and J gave up 3 bases; unmatched junction bases: 12. The CDR3 is 16 residues long. CDR3 sequence: CASSKAQGQEFYEQYF. The CDR3 nucleotides read TGTGCCAGCAGCAAAGCCCAGGGACAGGAGTTCTACGAGCAGTACTTC.